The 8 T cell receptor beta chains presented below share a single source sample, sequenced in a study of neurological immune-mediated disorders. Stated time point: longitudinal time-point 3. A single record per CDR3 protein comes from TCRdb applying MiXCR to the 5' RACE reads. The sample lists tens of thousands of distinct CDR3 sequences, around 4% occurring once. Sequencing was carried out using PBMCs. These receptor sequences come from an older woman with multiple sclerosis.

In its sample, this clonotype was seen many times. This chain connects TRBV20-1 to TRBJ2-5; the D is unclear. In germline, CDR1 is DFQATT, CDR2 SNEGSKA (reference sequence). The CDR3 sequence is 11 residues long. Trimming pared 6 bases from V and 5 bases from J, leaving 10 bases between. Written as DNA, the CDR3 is TGCAGTGCAACACAAGCGGAGACCCAGTACTTC. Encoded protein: CSATQAETQYF.

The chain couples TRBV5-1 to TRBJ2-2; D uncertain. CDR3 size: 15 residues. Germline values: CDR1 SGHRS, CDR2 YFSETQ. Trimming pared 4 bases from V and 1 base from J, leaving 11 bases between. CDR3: CASSLDVENTGELFF. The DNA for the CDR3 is TGCGCCAGCAGCCTGGATGTCGAGAACACCGGGGAGCTGTTTTTT.

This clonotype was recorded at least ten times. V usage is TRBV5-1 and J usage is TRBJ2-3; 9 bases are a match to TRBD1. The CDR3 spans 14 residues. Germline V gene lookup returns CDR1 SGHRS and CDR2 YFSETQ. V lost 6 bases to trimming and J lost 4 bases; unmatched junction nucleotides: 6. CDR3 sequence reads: CASTQTGGSDTQYF. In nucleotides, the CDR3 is TGCGCCAGCACCCAGACAGGGGGGTCAGATACGCAGTATTTT.

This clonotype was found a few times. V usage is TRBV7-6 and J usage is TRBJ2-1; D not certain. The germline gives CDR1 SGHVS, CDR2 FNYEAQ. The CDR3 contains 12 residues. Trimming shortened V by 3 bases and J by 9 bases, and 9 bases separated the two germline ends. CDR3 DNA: TGTGCCAGCAGCTTTGGGGTTAGTGAGCAGTTCTTC. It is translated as CASSFGVSEQFF.

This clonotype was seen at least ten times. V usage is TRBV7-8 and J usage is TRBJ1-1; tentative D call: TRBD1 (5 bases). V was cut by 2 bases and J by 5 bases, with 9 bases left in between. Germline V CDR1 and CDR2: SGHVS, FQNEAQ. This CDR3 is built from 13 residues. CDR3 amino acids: CASSLFEGTEAFF. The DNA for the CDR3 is TGTGCCAGCAGCTTATTCGAGGGGACTGAAGCTTTCTTT. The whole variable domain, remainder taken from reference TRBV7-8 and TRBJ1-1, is GAGVSQSPRYKVAKRGQDVALRCDPISGHVSLFWYQQALGQGPEFLTYFQNEAQLDKSGLPSDRFFAERPEGSVSTLKIQRTQQEDSAVYLCASSLFEGTEAFFGQGTRLTVV.

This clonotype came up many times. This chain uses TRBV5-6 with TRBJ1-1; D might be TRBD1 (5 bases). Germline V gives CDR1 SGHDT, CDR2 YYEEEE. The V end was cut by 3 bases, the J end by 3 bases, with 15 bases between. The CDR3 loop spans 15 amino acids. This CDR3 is CASSWGLPLDTEAFF. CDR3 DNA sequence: TGTGCCAGCAGCTGGGGACTCCCACTGGACACTGAAGCTTTCTTT.

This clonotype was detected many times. The CDR3 region is CASSQRGGGQETQYF. The CDR3 nucleotides read TGTGCCAGCAGCCAGCGTGGGGGCGGCCAAGAGACCCAGTACTTC. The chain carries TRBV14 and TRBJ2-5; tentatively, D is TRBD1 (6 bases). Trimming left V 3 bases short and J 1 base short, with 12 bases between. Germline CDR1 and CDR2: SGHDN and FVKESK. The CDR3 contains 15 residues.

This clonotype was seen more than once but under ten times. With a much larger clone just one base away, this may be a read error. CDR3 region: CTSGGQAGSNTEAFF. The CDR3 DNA sequence: TGCACCAGCGGCGGACAGGCTGGCTCGAACACTGAAGCTTTCTTT. V gene TRBV5-1 combines with J gene TRBJ1-1; 7 nucleotides line up with TRBD1. CDR1 and CDR2 (germline): SGHRS, YFSETQ. This CDR3 has 15 amino acids. The complete variable domain, with remaining parts taken from reference TRBV5-1 and TRBJ1-1, reads KAGVTQTPRYLIKTRGQQVTLSCSPISGHRSVSWYQQTPGQGLQFLFEYFSETQRNKGNFPGRFSGRQFSNSRSEMNVSTLELGDSALYLCTSGGQAGSNTEAFFGQGTRLTVV.